Listed below are T cell receptor beta chains from one sample, sequenced in a study of blood T cell repertoires in COVID-19. Using immunoSEQ multiplex PCR, the repertoire was profiled, and TCRdb retains in-frame clones only, with some absent. The table shows hundreds of thousands of clones, with roughly 80% occurring only once. The sequenced material came from peripheral blood. These receptor sequences come from a woman aged 80 or over with active or convalescent COVID-19. Both conserved end residues are part of each CDR3. A D gene is named only where the DNA matches it firmly. Some rows mark clone size as missing; the rest say once, few, many or name a class of expanded clone.

J: TRBJ1-2
D: TRBD1
V: TRBV11-1
size: NA
DNA: TGTGCCAGCAGCGGACAGGGTCACTATGGCTACACCTTC
CDR3: CASSGQGHYGYTF

J: TRBJ2-6
D: TRBD1
V: TRBV5-1
size: NA
DNA: TGCGCCAGCAGCTTGCTTCCGGGACAGGGCTCTGGGGCCAACGTCCTGACTTTC
CDR3: CASSLLPGQGSGANVLTF

J: TRBJ1-2
D: TRBD1
V: TRBV18
size: NA
DNA: TGTGCCAGCTCACCTAGAAATCTCCCGGGACAGGGGGATGGCTACACCTTC
CDR3: CASSPRNLPGQGDGYTF

J: TRBJ1-2
D: NA
V: TRBV5-1
size: NA
DNA: TGCGCCAGCAGCGCCCAAGGGGTTGATGGCTACACCTTC
CDR3: CASSAQGVDGYTF

J: TRBJ2-3
D: TRBD2
V: TRBV27
size: NA
DNA: TGTGCCAGCAGAAATCTAGCGGGGGGGGCAGATACGCAGTATTTT
CDR3: CASRNLAGGADTQYF

J: TRBJ2-3
D: NA
V: TRBV6-5
size: NA
DNA: TGTGCCAGCAGTCCCCCAGGGGCCGATACGCAGTATTTT
CDR3: CASSPPGADTQYF

J: TRBJ1-5
D: TRBD1
V: TRBV7-2
size: NA
DNA: TGTGCCAGCAGCTTAGGGGAGGACAGGGGGCTCGGTAATCAGCCCCAGCATTTT
CDR3: CASSLGEDRGLGNQPQHF

J: TRBJ1-1
D: NA
V: TRBV7-3
size: NA
DNA: TGTGCCAGCAGCGTCGTTTGGCACACTGAAGCTTTCTTT
CDR3: CASSVVWHTEAFF

J: TRBJ1-2
D: NA
V: TRBV20-1
size: NA
DNA: TGCAGTGAAAGATCGGGTTATGGCTACACCTTC
CDR3: CSERSGYGYTF

J: TRBJ2-7
D: TRBD1
V: TRBV19
size: NA
DNA: TGTGCCAGTAGTATTGGGTCCGGGACAGTCTACGAGCAGTACTTC
CDR3: CASSIGSGTVYEQYF

J: TRBJ1-1
D: NA
V: TRBV19
size: once
DNA: TGTGCCAGTAGCCATAGGACTAGCGGCGAAGCTTTCTTT
CDR3: CASSHRTSGEAFF

J: TRBJ2-6
D: TRBD1
V: TRBV7-6
size: NA
DNA: TGTGCCAGCAGCCCGACGGGACAGGGGGCGCTTGGGGCCAACGTCCTGACTTTC
CDR3: CASSPTGQGALGANVLTF

J: TRBJ2-3
D: TRBD2
V: TRBV7-9
size: NA
DNA: TGTGCCAGCAGCTTGGGACTAGCGGGAGCGGCAGATACGCAGTATTTT
CDR3: CASSLGLAGAADTQYF

J: TRBJ1-5
D: NA
V: TRBV12-5
size: NA
DNA: TGTGCTAGTGGCCCGGGACTTCCCAATCAGCCCCAGCATTTT
CDR3: CASGPGLPNQPQHF

J: TRBJ1-2
D: NA
V: TRBV28
size: NA
DNA: TGTGCCAGCAGCCCTCAATCGACAGGCTCACACACCTTC
CDR3: CASSPQSTGSHTF

J: TRBJ2-1
D: TRBD2
V: TRBV18
size: NA
DNA: TGTGCCAGCTCACCGCTTGCTAGCGGGATCTTAGAGCAGTTCTTC
CDR3: CASSPLASGILEQFF

J: TRBJ2-3
D: TRBD2
V: TRBV30
size: NA
DNA: TGTGCCTGGAGTGTAGGGACTAGCGGGGTAAGCACAGATACGCAGTATTTT
CDR3: CAWSVGTSGVSTDTQYF

J: TRBJ2-3
D: NA
V: TRBV5-8
size: NA
DNA: TGTGCCAGCAGCTTGGCCGCACAGTCCCATACGCAGTATTTT
CDR3: CASSLAAQSHTQYF

J: TRBJ2-1
D: TRBD2
V: TRBV7-9
size: NA
DNA: TGTGCCAGCAGCTTAGGGCGGGGGGTCCACAATGAGCAGTTCTTC
CDR3: CASSLGRGVHNEQFF

J: TRBJ1-5
D: TRBD1
V: TRBV20-1
size: NA
DNA: TGCAGTGCTAGTGGTAGGACAGGGGACCAGCCCCAGCATTTT
CDR3: CSASGRTGDQPQHF

J: TRBJ2-7
D: NA
V: TRBV6-5
size: NA
DNA: TGTGCCAGCATAGGTACAGGGTCCTACGAGCAGTACTTC
CDR3: CASIGTGSYEQYF

J: TRBJ1-2
D: NA
V: TRBV6-5
size: NA
DNA: TGTGCCAGCAGGTCACCGGGGACTTTTTGCTACACCTTC
CDR3: CASRSPGTFCYTF

J: TRBJ1-5
D: TRBD1
V: TRBV15
size: NA
DNA: TGTGCCACCAGCAGAGTCGATCAGGGGGCTCTTAGGCGGCAGCCCCAGCATTTT
CDR3: CATSRVDQGALRRQPQHF

J: TRBJ1-2
D: TRBD1
V: TRBV5-1
size: NA
DNA: TGCGCCAGCAGCTTGGGAGCAGGGACAGGGGGGTATGGCTACACCTTC
CDR3: CASSLGAGTGGYGYTF

J: TRBJ2-7
D: TRBD2
V: TRBV3-1/TRBV3-2
size: NA
DNA: TGTGCCAGCAGCCAAGGGACTAGCGGGAGATACGAGCAGTACTTC
CDR3: CASSQGTSGRYEQYF

J: TRBJ2-1
D: TRBD2
V: TRBV7-7
size: NA
DNA: TGTGCCAGCAGCTTAGCGGGATTAGCGGGAGTGAATGAGCAGTTCTTC
CDR3: CASSLAGLAGVNEQFF

J: TRBJ2-3
D: NA
V: TRBV7-2
size: NA
DNA: TGTGCCAGCAGCTTAACGAGGGATGGTACAGATACGCAGTATTTT
CDR3: CASSLTRDGTDTQYF